Given below is one TCR beta chain in context. Here immunoSEQ multiplex PCR was the method, and the copy in TCRdb shows in-frame clones only, minus some. Among roughly 340,000 clones listed, more than 75% were seen once. The sample comes from a study of blood T cell repertoires in COVID-19. The CDR3 runs 16 residues. Trimming removed 5 bases from V and 3 bases from J; junction bases left unmatched: 9. Germline assignment: CDR1 KGHSH and CDR2 LQKENI. The sequencing sample was made of peripheral blood. The source of this sequence is a woman in her forties or fifties with COVID-19, enrolled during active disease. This chain uses TRBV18 with TRBJ2-1, with 8 positions matching TRBD1. DNA for the CDR3: TGTGCCAGCTCAGCTACAGGGGGTTGGGGCTACAATGAGCAGTTCTTC. It encodes CASSATGGWGYNEQFF.